Described below is a single TCR beta chain sequence and its context. What it recognizes is unknown. The trim removed 0 bases at V and 5 bases at J, leaving 3 bases unmatched. Germline CDR1 and CDR2: SGHTS and YDEGEE. This CDR3 has 14 amino acids. Assay: immunoSEQ multiplex PCR; the TCRdb copy retains only in-frame clones and omits some. The sample yields about 60,000 clones, 85% seen once. The data were taken from a study of OX40 agonist ivuxolimab in advanced cancers. In the study overall: Of mixed ages from about 23 to 90 and averaging roughly 60 years, the group was more than 65% male. People who had prior anti-PD-1, anti-PD-L1 or anti-CTLA-4 therapy could take part, and around 39% had some.

Regarding the study as a whole: The average count of expanded clones was higher among CD8+ T cells than among CD4+.

The origin of this receptor is an adult with an advanced solid tumor such as melanoma, head and neck, liver or kidney cancer. The sequenced sample was CD4+ or CD8+ T cells sorted from blood, obtained in a trial of the OX40 agonist ivuxolimab. V and J are TRBV5-8 and TRBJ2-5; 8 nucleotides match TRBD2. In DNA form, the CDR3 reads TGTGCCAGCAGCTTGGAGACTAGCGCGGAGACCCAGTACTTC. This translates into CASSLETSAETQYF.